These 20 T cell receptor beta chains came from one sample sequenced in a study of cytomegalovirus exposure and HLA in healthy donors. Primers: 60 Vbeta forward and 13 Jbeta reverse. Clones were read by immunoSEQ multiplex PCR, and TCRdb kept only the in-frame ones, dropping some. The sample gives around 150,000 clones, roughly four fifths of which show up once; approximately 15% is in the top ten. Material for sequencing was PBMCs. These receptors all stem from a human donor in good health.

This clone was counted between two and nine times. This chain connects TRBV6-4 to TRBJ2-7; TRBD2 matches 7 bases. V dropped 3 bases and J dropped 0; count of bases not matched to a gene: 5. CDR1 MRHNA and CDR2 SNTAGT come from the germline V gene. This CDR3 spans 15 amino acids. CDR3 residues: CASSDGGGSSYEQYF. In DNA form, the CDR3 reads TGTGCCAGCAGTGATGGGGGGGGGAGCTCCTACGAGCAGTACTTC.

This clone has only one observation. The V gene is TRBV27, the J gene TRBJ2-3; TRBD2 matches at 9 bases. This CDR3 region has 14 residues. Germline CDR1 is MNHEY and CDR2 is SMNVEV (reference sequence). V shed 2 bases, J shed 6 bases, and the junction held 3 bases outside the gene matches. CDR3: CASSLERGADTQYF. The CDR3 DNA reads TGTGCCAGCAGTTTAGAGCGGGGGGCGGATACGCAGTATTTT.

There are a few counts of this clone. The V call is TRBV4-1, the J call TRBJ2-1, with D possibly being TRBD2 (6 bases). The CDR3 runs 17 residues. With 0 bases removed from V and 4 bases from J, the gap between germline ends came to 16 bases. Germline V CDR1 and CDR2: MGHRA, YSYEKL. Here the CDR3 reads CASSQEWASGWYNEQFF. CDR3 sequence (DNA): TGCGCCAGCAGCCAAGAATGGGCAAGCGGGTGGTACAATGAGCAGTTCTTC.

This clone has more than one count but fewer than ten. This sequence joins TRBV4-1 and TRBJ1-1; D call uncertain. V gave up 2 bases and J gave up 0 bases, with 4 bases separating them. Germline CDR1 is MGHRA and CDR2 is YSYEKL. CDR3 length: 13 residues. The CDR3 is CASSQHLNTEAFF. The CDR3 DNA sequence: TGCGCCAGCAGCCAACATCTGAACACTGAAGCTTTCTTT.

This clone was seen only a few times. The V call is TRBV2, the J call TRBJ1-4; unclear D gene. Germline CDR1 is SNHLY and CDR2 is FYNNEI. The germline V and J ends were trimmed by 5 bases and 1 base, with 5 bases remaining between them. The CDR3 has 13 residues. The CDR3 region has the DNA TGTGCCAGCAGTCAACTAACTAATGAAAAACTGTTTTTT. Protein product: CASSQLTNEKLFF.

This rearrangement joins TRBV9 to TRBJ1-1; weak D call: TRBD1 (6 bases). CDR3 size: 16 residues. CDR1 SGDLS and CDR2 YYNGEE come from the germline V gene. The germline V and J ends were trimmed by 3 bases and 0 bases, with 15 bases remaining between them. This chain's CDR3 is CASSAPDGGMNTEAFF. CDR3 DNA: TGTGCCAGCAGCGCGCCAGATGGGGGCATGAACACTGAAGCTTTCTTT.

V usage is TRBV10-3 and J usage is TRBJ2-1; D call uncertain. Germline loops: CDR1 ENHRY, CDR2 SYGVKD. The CDR3 loop spans 13 amino acids. Trimming stripped 11 bases from V and 5 bases from J, with 16 bases between. The CDR3 here is CASTTAADNEQFF. The CDR3 coding sequence is TGTGCCTCAACCACGGCGGCTGACAATGAGCAGTTCTTC.

The chain links TRBV5-5 to TRBJ1-4; D remains unclear. V dropped 4 bases and J dropped 5 bases, with 18 bases sitting between them. Germline values: CDR1 SGHKS, CDR2 YYEKEE (reference sequence). CDR3 length: 16 residues. CDR3 in DNA: TGTGCCAGCAGCCTCCGGCCATCAACAGTAAATGAAAAACTGTTTTTT. Protein product: CASSLRPSTVNEKLFF.

The chain links TRBV10-3 to TRBJ1-1; 7 bases are shared with TRBD1. The CDR3 is made up of 14 amino acids. CDR1 is ENHRY, CDR2 SYGVKD, per germline. Germline trimming cut 6 bases from V and 1 base from J; bases unmatched to any gene: 5. The CDR3 here is CAISLRDRNTEAFF. DNA of the CDR3: TGTGCCATCAGCCTCCGGGACAGGAACACTGAAGCTTTCTTT.

The chain uses TRBV6-1 and TRBJ1-5; D might be TRBD1 (5 bases). In germline, CDR1 is MNHNS, CDR2 SASEGT. CDR3 length equals 13 residues. V was trimmed by 6 bases and J by 5 bases, leaving 11 bases between them. CDR3 residues: CASSPDMDQPQHF. In DNA form, the CDR3 reads TGTGCCAGCAGCCCGGACATGGATCAGCCCCAGCATTTT.

The chain has TRBV5-1 and TRBJ2-5; possible D gene TRBD2, 5 bases. Germline loops: CDR1 SGHRS, CDR2 YFSETQ. Trimming left V 7 bases short and J 5 bases short, with 12 bases between. This CDR3 contains 12 residues. The CDR3 nucleotides are TGCGCCAGCGCGGGTTCCCATGAGACCCAGTACTTC. It encodes CASAGSHETQYF.

This clone was detected a few times. This chain uses TRBV30 with TRBJ1-3; 8 bases line up with TRBD1. V dropped 2 bases and J dropped 5; count of bases not matched to a gene: 11. Germline CDR1 and CDR2: GTSNPN and SVGIG (reference sequence). The CDR3 contains 16 residues. DNA of the CDR3: TGTGCCTGGAGTCCGAGGGGACAGGCCAGTAGAAACACCATATATTTT. It translates to CAWSPRGQASRNTIYF.

The J gene is TRBJ1-2, the V gene TRBV4-1; perhaps TRBD1 as D (5 bases). Between the trimmed V and J ends, which lost 0 bases and 2 bases, there was a span of 10 bases. CDR3 length equals 15 residues. Germline lookup yields CDR1 MGHRA and CDR2 YSYEKL. In nucleotides, the CDR3 is TGCGCCAGCAGCCAAGATACAGGCGGCAACTATGGCTACACCTTC. Translated: CASSQDTGGNYGYTF.

This chain uses TRBV9 with TRBJ2-3, with a possible D match to TRBD2 (6 bases). V lost 3 bases and J 4 bases, leaving 21 bases between the germline ends. The CDR3 totals 17 residues. The germline V gene encodes CDR1 SGDLS and CDR2 YYNGEE. The CDR3 is CASSEWGRREVPDTQYF. DNA of the CDR3: TGTGCCAGCAGCGAGTGGGGCCGCAGGGAGGTCCCAGATACGCAGTATTTT.

The V gene is TRBV6-6, the J gene TRBJ1-5, with 7 bases that match TRBD1. CDR1 is MNHNY, CDR2 SVGAGI, per germline (reference sequence). CDR3 length: 14 residues. The V gene end was trimmed by 6 bases and the J gene end by 5 bases; junction bases not matched to a gene: 7. CDR3 DNA: TGTGCCAGCAGGACACAGGGGACTGATCAGCCCCAGCATTTT. Residues: CASRTQGTDQPQHF.

This CDR3 is CASSLVAGGSGELFF. The DNA for the CDR3 is TGTGCCAGCAGTTTAGTAGCGGGGGGTTCCGGGGAGCTGTTTTTT. The chain has TRBV27 and TRBJ2-2, with 10 bases aligning to TRBD2. CDR1 is MNHEY and CDR2 is SMNVEV in the germline V gene (reference sequence). The CDR3 covers 15 residues. With 2 bases clipped from V and 6 bases from J, the junction kept 3 bases outside the gene matches.

The CDR3 nucleotides read TGTGCCACCAGCAGAGTCACCCTGACTAGCGGGACCAGCACAGATACGCAGTATTTT. This sequence encodes CATSRVTLTSGTSTDTQYF. The V and J genes are TRBV15 and TRBJ2-3, with TRBD2 matching over 11 bases. CDR3 length equals 19 residues. Germline CDR1 and CDR2: LNHNV and YYDKDF (reference sequence). V shed 1 base and J 0 bases; nucleotides not matched to a gene: 9.

CDR3 region: CASSAHRGSGGEQYF. The CDR3 DNA reads TGTGCCAGCAGCGCCCACAGGGGCTCGGGCGGCGAGCAGTACTTC. This rearrangement joins TRBV11-2 to TRBJ2-7; TRBD1 matches at 7 bases. Germline values: CDR1 SGHAT, CDR2 FQNNGV. V gave up 5 bases and J gave up 6 bases; unmatched junction bases: 13. The CDR3 spans 15 residues.

The CDR3 coding sequence is TGTGCCAGCAGCTCCCTTCCTAGCGTGGGGTTCTACGAGCAGTACTTC. The encoded protein is CASSSLPSVGFYEQYF. The chain uses TRBV7-6 and TRBJ2-7; a possible D gene is TRBD2 (6 bases). The V and J ends lost 4 bases and 3 bases respectively, with 19 bases between them. The germline gives CDR1 SGHVS, CDR2 FNYEAQ. CDR3 size: 16 residues.

The J gene is TRBJ2-2, the V gene TRBV6-6, with D perhaps matching TRBD1 (5 bases). Germline loops: CDR1 MNHNY, CDR2 SVGAGI (reference sequence). V lost 5 bases and J 2 bases, leaving 6 bases between the germline ends. The CDR3 is 13 amino acids. CDR3 region: CASSGANTGELFF. The CDR3 DNA reads TGTGCCAGCAGTGGGGCAAACACCGGGGAGCTGTTTTTT.